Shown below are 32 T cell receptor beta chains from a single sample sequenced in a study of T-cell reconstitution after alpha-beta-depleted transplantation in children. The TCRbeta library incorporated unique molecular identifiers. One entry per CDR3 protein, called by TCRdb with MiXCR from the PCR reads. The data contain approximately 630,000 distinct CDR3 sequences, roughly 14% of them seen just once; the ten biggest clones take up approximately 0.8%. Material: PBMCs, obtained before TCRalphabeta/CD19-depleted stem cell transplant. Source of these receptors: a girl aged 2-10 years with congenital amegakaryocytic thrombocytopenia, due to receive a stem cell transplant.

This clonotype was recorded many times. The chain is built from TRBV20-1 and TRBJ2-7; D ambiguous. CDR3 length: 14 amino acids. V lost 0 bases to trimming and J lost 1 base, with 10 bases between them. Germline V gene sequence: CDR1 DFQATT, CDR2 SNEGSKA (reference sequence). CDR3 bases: TGCAGTGCTAGAGATGTGGCAGCGTCCTACGAGCAGTACTTC. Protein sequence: CSARDVAASYEQYF.

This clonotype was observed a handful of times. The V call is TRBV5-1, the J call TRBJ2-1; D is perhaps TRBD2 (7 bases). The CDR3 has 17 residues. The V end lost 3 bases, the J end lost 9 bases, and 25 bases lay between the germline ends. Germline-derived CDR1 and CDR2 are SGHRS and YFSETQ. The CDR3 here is CASSYYVWTRVQGEQFF. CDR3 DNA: TGCGCCAGCAGCTACTATGTATGGACTAGGGTACAGGGTGAGCAGTTCTTC.

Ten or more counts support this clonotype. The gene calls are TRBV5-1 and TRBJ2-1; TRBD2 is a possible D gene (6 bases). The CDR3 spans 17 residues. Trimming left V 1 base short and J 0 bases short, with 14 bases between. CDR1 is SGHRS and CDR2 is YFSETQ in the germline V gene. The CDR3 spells CASSLTIAVSSYNEQFF. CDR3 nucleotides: TGCGCCAGCAGCTTGACAATAGCGGTAAGCTCCTACAATGAGCAGTTCTTC. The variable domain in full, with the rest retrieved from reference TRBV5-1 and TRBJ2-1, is KAGVTQTPRYLIKTRGQQVTLSCSPISGHRSVSWYQQTPGQGLQFLFEYFSETQRNKGNFPGRFSGRQFSNSRSEMNVSTLELGDSALYLCASSLTIAVSSYNEQFFGPGTRLTVL.

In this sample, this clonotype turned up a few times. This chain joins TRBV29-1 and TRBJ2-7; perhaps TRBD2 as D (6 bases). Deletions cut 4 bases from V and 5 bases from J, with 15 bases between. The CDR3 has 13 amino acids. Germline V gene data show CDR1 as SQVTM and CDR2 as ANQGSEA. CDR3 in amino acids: CSVGWDSWDEQYF. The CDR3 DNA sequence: TGCAGCGTTGGGTGGGACTCGTGGGACGAGCAGTACTTC.

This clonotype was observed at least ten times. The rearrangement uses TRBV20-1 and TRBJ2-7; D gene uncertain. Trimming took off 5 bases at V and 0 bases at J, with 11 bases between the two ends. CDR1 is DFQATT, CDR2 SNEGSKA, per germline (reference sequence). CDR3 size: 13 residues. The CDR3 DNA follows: TGCAGTGCTGTCTTCCAGGTCTCCTACGAGCAGTACTTC. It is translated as CSAVFQVSYEQYF.

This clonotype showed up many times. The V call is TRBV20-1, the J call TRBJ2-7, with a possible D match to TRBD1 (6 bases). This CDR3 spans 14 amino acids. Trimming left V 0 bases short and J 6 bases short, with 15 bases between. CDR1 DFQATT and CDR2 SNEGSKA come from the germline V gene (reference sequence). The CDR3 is CSARDTTGPTEQYF. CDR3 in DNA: TGCAGTGCTAGAGATACCACAGGGCCCACCGAGCAGTACTTC.

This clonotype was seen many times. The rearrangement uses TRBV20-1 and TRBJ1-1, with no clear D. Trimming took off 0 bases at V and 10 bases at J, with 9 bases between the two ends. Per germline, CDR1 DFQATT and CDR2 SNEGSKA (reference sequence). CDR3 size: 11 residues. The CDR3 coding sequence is TGCAGTGCTAGAGATGGGGAGGGAGCTTTCTTT. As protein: CSARDGEGAFF.

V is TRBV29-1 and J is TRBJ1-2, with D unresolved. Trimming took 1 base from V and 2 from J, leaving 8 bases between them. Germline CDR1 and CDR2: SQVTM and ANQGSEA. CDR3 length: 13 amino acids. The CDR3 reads CSVEAGSNYGYTF. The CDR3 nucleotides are TGCAGCGTTGAAGCAGGCAGCAACTATGGCTACACCTTC. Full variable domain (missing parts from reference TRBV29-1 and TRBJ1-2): SAVISQKPSRDICQRGTSLTIQCQVDSQVTMMFWYRQQPGQSLTLIATANQGSEATYESGFVIDKFPISRPNLTFSTLTVSNMSPEDSSIYLCSVEAGSNYGYTFGSGTRLTVV.

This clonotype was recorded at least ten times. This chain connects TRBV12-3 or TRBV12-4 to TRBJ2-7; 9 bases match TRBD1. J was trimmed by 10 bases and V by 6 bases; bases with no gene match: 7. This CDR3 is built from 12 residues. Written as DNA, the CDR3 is TGTGCCAGCAGCTTATTGGGACAGGGACAGTACTTC. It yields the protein CASSLLGQGQYF.

The DNA of the CDR3 is TGCAGCGTTGACAACGCGGTAGGCAATGAGCAGTTCTTC. Residues: CSVDNAVGNEQFF. This chain uses TRBV29-1 with TRBJ2-1; D is unresolved. The CDR3 sequence is 13 residues long. V was clipped by 3 bases and J by 6 bases, with 12 bases between them. CDR1 is SQVTM, CDR2 ANQGSEA, per germline.

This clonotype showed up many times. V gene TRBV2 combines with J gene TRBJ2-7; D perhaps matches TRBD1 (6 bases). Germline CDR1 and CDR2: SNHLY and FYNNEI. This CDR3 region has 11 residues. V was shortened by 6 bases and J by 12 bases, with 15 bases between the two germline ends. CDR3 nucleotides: TGTGCCAGCAGCGCCGACAGGCTTCCGTACTTC. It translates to CASSADRLPYF.

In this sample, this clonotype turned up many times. CDR3 nucleotide sequence: TGCGCCAGCAGTGAGCCCACCCCGGGACAGGGGTCAGATACGCAGTATTTT. It codes for CASSEPTPGQGSDTQYF. J is TRBJ2-3 and V is TRBV10-2; 10 bases align to TRBD1. The germline CDR1 and CDR2 sequences are WSHSY and SAAADI. After removal of 2 bases from V and 4 bases from J, the junction contained 9 bases not matched to a gene. The CDR3 is 17 residues long.

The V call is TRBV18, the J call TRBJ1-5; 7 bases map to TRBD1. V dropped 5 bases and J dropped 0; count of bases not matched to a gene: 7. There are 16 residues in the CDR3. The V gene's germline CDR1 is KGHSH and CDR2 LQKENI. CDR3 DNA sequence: TGTGCCAGCTCATACCTAGGGACAGATAGCAATCAGCCCCAGCATTTT. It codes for CASSYLGTDSNQPQHF.

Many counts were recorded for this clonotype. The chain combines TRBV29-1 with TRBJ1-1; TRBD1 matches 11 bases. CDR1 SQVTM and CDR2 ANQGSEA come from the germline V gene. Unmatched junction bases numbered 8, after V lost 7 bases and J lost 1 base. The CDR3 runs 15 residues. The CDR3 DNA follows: TGCAGCGGGCTGGACAGGGGGCGACGGAACACTGAAGCTTTCTTT. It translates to CSGLDRGRRNTEAFF.

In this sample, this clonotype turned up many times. Here the CDR3 reads CASSVSPWGGQEQYF. CDR3 DNA sequence: TGTGCCAGCAGCGTCTCCCCCTGGGGAGGGCAAGAGCAGTACTTC. The genes are TRBV9 and TRBJ2-7, with 7 bases identical to TRBD2. V lost 2 bases, J lost 7 bases, and 12 bases stayed unmatched. This CDR3 has 15 amino acids. Germline CDR1 reads SGDLS; CDR2 reads YYNGEE.

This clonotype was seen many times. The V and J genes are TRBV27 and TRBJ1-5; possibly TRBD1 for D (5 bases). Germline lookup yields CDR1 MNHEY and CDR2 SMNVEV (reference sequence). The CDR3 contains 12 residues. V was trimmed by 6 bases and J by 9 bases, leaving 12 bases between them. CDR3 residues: CASSASGLPQHF. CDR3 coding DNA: TGTGCCAGCAGCGCCTCAGGGCTGCCCCAGCATTTT.

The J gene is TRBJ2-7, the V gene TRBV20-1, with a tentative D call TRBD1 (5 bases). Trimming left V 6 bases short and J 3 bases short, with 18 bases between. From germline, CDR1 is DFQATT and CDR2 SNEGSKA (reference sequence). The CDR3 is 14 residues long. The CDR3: CSASQGEGNYEQYF. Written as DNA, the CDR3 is TGCAGTGCCAGTCAAGGGGAAGGGAACTACGAGCAGTACTTC.

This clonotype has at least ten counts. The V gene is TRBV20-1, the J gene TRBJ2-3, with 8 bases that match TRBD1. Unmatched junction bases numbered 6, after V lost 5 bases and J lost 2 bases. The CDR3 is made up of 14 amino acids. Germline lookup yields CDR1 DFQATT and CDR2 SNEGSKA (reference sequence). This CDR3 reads CSAPDRGFTDTQYF. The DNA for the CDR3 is TGCAGTGCTCCTGACAGGGGCTTCACAGATACGCAGTATTTT.

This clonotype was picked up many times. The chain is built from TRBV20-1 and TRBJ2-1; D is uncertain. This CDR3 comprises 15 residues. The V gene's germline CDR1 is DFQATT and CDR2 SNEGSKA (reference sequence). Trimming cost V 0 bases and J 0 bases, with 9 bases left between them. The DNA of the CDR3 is TGCAGTGCTAGAGATCTGGTAACCTCCTACAATGAGCAGTTCTTC. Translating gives CSARDLVTSYNEQFF.

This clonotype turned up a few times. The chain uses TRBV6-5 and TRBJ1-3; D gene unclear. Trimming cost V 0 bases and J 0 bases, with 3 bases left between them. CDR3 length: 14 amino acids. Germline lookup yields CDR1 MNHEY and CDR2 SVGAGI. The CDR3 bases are TGTGCCAGCAGTTACTCGATCTCTGGAAACACCATATATTTT. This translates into CASSYSISGNTIYF.

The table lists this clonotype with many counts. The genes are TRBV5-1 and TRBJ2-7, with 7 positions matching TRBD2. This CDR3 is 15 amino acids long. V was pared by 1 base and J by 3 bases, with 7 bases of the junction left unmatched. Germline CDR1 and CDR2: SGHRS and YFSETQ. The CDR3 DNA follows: TGCGCCAGCAGCTTGAGTCGCGGGAGCTTCTACGAGCAGTACTTC. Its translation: CASSLSRGSFYEQYF.

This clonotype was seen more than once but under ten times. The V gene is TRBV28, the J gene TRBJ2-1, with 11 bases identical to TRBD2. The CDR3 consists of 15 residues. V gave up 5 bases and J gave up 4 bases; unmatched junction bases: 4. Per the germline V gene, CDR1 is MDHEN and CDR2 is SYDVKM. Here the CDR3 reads CASSKTSGAYNEQFF. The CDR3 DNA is TGTGCCAGCAGTAAGACTAGCGGGGCGTACAATGAGCAGTTCTTC.

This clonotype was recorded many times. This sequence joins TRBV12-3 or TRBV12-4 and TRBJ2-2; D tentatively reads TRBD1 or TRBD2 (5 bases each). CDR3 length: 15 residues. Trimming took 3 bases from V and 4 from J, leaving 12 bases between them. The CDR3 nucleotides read TGTGCCAGCAGTTTCGGGGCGCGCGCCACCGGGGAGCTGTTTTTT. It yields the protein CASSFGARATGELFF.

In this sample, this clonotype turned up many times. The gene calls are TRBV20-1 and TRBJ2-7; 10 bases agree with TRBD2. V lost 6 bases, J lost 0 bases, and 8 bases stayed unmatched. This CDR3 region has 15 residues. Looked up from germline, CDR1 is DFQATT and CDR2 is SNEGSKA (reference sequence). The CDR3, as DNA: TGCAGTGCCGATCCCACTAGCGGGGCCTCCTACGAGCAGTACTTC. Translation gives CSADPTSGASYEQYF.

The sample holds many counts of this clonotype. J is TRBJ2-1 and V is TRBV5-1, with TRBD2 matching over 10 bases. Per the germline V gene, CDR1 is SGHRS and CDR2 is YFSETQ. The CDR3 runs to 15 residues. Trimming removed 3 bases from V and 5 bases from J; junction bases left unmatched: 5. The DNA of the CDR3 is TGCGCCAGCAGCTCACTAGCGGGAATTCACAATGAGCAGTTCTTC. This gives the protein CASSSLAGIHNEQFF.

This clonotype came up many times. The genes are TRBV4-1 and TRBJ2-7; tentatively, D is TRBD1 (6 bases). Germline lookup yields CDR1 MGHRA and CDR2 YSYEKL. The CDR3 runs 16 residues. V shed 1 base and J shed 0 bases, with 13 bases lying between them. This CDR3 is CASSQVQGSSSYEQYF. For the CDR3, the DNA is TGCGCCAGCAGCCAAGTTCAGGGGTCAAGCTCCTACGAGCAGTACTTC.

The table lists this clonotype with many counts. The CDR3 region is CASSLGATPIYGYTF. The CDR3 DNA follows: TGTGCCAGCAGCTTAGGGGCAACTCCCATCTATGGCTACACCTTC. The chain recombines TRBV11-2 with TRBJ1-2; D gene ambiguous. Trimming cost V 1 base and J 4 bases, with 13 bases left between them. The germline V gene has CDR1 SGHAT and CDR2 FQNNGV. CDR3 length equals 15 residues. Together with reference TRBV11-2 and TRBJ1-2, the CDR3 gives the full variable domain: EAGVAQSPRYKIIEKRQSVAFWCNPISGHATLYWYQQILGQGPKLLIQFQNNGVVDDSQLPKDRFSAERLKGVDSTLKIQPAKLEDSAVYLCASSLGATPIYGYTFGSGTRLTVV.

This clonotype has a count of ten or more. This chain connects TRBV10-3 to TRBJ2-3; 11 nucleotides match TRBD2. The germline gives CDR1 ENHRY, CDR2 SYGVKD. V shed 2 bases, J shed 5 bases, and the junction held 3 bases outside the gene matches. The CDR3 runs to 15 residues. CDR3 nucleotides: TGTGCCATCAGTGAGACTAGCGGGAGAGGAGATACGCAGTATTTT. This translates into CAISETSGRGDTQYF.

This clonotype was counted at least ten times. The CDR3 loop is CASSFLAGAFLSYNEQFF. As DNA, the CDR3 is TGTGCCAGCAGCTTCTTAGCGGGAGCTTTCTTGTCCTACAATGAGCAGTTCTTC. This chain connects TRBV11-2 to TRBJ2-1, with 9 bases aligning to TRBD2. With V trimmed by 3 bases and J by 1 base, 10 bases remained unmatched. The CDR3 sequence is 18 residues long. Germline V gene data show CDR1 as SGHAT and CDR2 as FQNNGV.

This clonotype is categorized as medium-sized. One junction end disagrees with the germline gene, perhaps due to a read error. CDR3 amino acids: CASSLGYEQYF. CDR3 coding DNA: TGCGCCAGCAGCTTGGGCTACGAGCAGTACTTC. The chain couples TRBV12-3 or TRBV12-4 to TRBJ2-7; D gene uncertain. CDR3 size: 11 residues.

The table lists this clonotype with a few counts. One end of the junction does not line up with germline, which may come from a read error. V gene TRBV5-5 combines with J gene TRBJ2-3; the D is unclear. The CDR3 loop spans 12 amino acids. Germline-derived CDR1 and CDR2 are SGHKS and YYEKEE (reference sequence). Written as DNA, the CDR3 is TGTGCCAGCACCTTGGTCACAGATACGCAGTATTTT. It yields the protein CASTLVTDTQYF. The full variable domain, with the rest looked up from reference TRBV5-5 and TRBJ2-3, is DAGVTQSPTHLIKTRGQQVTLRCSPISGHKSVSWYQQVLGQGPQFIFQYYEKEERGRGNFPDRFSARQFPNYSSELNVNALLLGDSALYLCASTLVTDTQYFGPGTRLTVL.

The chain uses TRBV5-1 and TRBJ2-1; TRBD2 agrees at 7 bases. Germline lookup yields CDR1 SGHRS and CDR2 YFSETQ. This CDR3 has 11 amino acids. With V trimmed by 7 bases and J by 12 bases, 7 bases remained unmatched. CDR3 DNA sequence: TGCGCCAGCCGTGAGGGCGGGGGGCAGTTCTTC. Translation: CASREGGGQFF.